This TCR beta chain appears in the sequencing data of a study of control samples from healthy donors and cancer patients (TCRdb year 2020). For this clone: What antigen it recognizes has not been identified. Base qualities are not recorded, but no much larger clone differs from it by a single base.

The germline ends are 7 bases apart after V is trimmed by 4 bases and J by 1 base. The CDR3 contains 13 residues, cysteine and phenylalanine counted. This entry keeps only the CDR3 DNA: 39 bases, framed from base 1. Taken from the germline V gene, the CDR1 and CDR2 loops are SGHVS and FQNEAQ. The receptor library was made with the immunoSEQ multiplex PCR assay. TCRdb took this table from immuneACCESS and kept in-frame rearrangements with V and J called. Such tables lack part of the clones; where checked against another copy, unresolved V genes explain under half of the gap, and the rest is unexplained. The sample profile shows around 77,000 clones; around 94% of them were found once. The biggest ten clones account for more than 5% of the sample.

This chain joins TRBV7-8 to TRBJ1-1; a confident D gene designation cannot be given. The sequence derives from a woman between 55 and 75 years old in good health. Sequenced material: blood. The nucleotide sequence is given as TGTGCCAGCAGCTCAGGACCGAACACTGAAGCTTTCTTT. It translates as CASSSGPNTEAFF.